Only a few counts were recorded for the clone carrying this TCR beta chain. Its antigen is unknown. The record originates from a study of Ad26.COV2.S vaccination and SARS-CoV-2 variants. Whole-study context: The donor belonged to the COV1001 Ad26.COV2.S trial arm. Study conclusions and caveats: Comparable non-spike TCR breadth was observed in vaccine and placebo recipients.

Treatment reported: roughly 18 received Ad26.COV2.S at low or high dose, single or two shots; several received placebo; per-sample allocation not given. Vaccine and placebo recipients were sampled on day 63 after the first injection. The vaccine antigen was prefusion-stabilized Wuhan SARS-CoV-2 spike. Trimming removed 5 bases from V and 0 bases from J, with 3 bases in between. The CDR3 is made up of 12 amino acids. CDR1 SNHLY and CDR2 FYNNEI come from the germline V gene. Assay: immunoSEQ multiplex PCR; the TCRdb copy retains only in-frame clones and omits some. The sample consists of some 250,000 clones, more than 75% of them appearing once.

Sample: peripheral blood, taken in a trial of Ad26.COV2.S vaccine versus placebo. This chain links TRBV2 with TRBJ2-3; D unresolved. The receptor comes from a person aged 18-60 years who received the Ad26.COV2.S COVID-19 vaccine or a placebo. The CDR3 sequence: CASSFSTDTQYF. The CDR3 DNA is TGTGCCAGCAGTTTTAGCACAGATACGCAGTATTTT.